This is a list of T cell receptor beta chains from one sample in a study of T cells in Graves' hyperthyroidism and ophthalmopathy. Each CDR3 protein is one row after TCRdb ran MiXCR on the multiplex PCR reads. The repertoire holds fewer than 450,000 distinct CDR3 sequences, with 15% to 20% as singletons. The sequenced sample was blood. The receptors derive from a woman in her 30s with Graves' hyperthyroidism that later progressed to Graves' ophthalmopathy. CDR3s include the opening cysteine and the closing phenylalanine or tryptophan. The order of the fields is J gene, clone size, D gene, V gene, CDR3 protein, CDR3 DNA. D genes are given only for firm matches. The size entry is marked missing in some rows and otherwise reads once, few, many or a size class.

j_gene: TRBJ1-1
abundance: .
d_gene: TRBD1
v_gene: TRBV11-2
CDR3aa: CASSPRQGGTEAFF
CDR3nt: TGTGCCAGCAGCCCTCGACAGGGTGGGACTGAAGCTTTCTTT

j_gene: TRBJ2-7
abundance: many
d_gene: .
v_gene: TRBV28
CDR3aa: CASSRDSWSYEQYF
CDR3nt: TGTGCCAGCAGCAGGGACTCGTGGTCCTACGAGCAGTACTTC

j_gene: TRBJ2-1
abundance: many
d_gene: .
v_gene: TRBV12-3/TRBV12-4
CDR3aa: CASSPPYYNEQFF
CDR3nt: TGTGCCAGCTCCCCTCCATACTACAATGAGCAGTTCTTC

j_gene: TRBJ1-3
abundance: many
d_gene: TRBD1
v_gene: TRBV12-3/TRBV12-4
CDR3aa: CASSPGTGGSRGNTIYF
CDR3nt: TGTGCCAGCAGTCCCGGGACAGGGGGCTCGAGAGGAAACACCATATATTTT

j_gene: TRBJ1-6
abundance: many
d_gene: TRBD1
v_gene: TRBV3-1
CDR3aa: CASSSGTGASPLHF
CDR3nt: TGTGCCAGCAGTTCCGGGACAGGGGCTTCACCCCTCCACTTT

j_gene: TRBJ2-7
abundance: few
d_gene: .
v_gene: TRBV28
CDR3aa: CASSLNKIGEQYF
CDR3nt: TGTGCCAGCAGTTTGAATAAGATCGGCGAGCAGTACTTC

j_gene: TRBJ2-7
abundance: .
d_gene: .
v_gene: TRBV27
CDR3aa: CASGVRGAYEQYF
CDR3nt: TGTGCCAGCGGGGTCAGAGGGGCCTACGAGCAGTACTTC

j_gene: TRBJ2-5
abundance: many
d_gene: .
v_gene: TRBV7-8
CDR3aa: CASSLGASLEETQYF
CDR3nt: TGTGCCAGCAGCTTAGGGGCTAGTTTGGAAGAGACCCAGTACTTC

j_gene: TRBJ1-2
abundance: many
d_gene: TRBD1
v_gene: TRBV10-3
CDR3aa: CAISESPRGGYGYTF
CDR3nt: TGTGCCATCAGTGAGTCCCCCAGGGGGGGCTATGGCTACACCTTC

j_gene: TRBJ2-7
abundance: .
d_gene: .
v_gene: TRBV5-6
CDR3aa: CASSPGQRSSYEQYF
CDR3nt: TGTGCCAGCAGCCCAGGACAAAGGAGCTCCTACGAGCAGTACTTC

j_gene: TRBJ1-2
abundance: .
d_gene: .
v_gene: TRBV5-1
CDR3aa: CASSLEIGGTGHGYTF
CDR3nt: TGCGCCAGCAGCTTGGAGATTGGGGGGACCGGGCATGGCTACACCTTC

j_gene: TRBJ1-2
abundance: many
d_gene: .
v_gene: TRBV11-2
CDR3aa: CASSRGATNYGYTF
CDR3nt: TGTGCCAGCAGCCGGGGAGCCACTAACTATGGCTACACCTTC

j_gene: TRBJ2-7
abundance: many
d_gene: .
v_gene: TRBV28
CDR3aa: CASSPREAYEQYF
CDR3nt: TGTGCCAGCAGTCCTCGAGAGGCCTACGAGCAGTACTTC

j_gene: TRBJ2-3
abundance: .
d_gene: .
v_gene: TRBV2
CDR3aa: CASSEVGSSYTDTQYF
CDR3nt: TGTGCCAGCAGTGAAGTGGGTAGCAGCTACACAGATACGCAGTATTTT

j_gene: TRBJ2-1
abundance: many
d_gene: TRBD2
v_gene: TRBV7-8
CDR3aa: CASSLNPSGRNEQFF
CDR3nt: TGTGCCAGCAGCTTAAATCCTAGCGGGAGAAATGAGCAGTTCTTC

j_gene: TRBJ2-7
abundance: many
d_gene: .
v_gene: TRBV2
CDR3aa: CASMWSGQNHEQYF
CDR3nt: TGTGCCAGCATGTGGTCAGGACAAAACCACGAGCAGTACTTC

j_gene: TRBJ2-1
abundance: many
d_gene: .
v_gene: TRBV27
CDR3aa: CASSLSNPPYNEQFF
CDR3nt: TGTGCCAGCAGTCTGAGTAATCCCCCCTACAATGAGCAGTTCTTC

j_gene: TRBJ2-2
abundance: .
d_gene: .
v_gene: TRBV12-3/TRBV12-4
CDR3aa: CASSSSTARFSWRANTGELFF
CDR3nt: TGTGCCAGCAGTTCATCGACGGCCAGGTTTTCTTGGAGGGCCAACACCGGGGAGCTGTTTTTT

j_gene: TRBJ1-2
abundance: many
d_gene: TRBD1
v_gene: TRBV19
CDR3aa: CASNEIGTGGINYGYTF
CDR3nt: TGTGCCAGTAACGAGATTGGGACAGGGGGAATTAACTATGGCTACACCTTC

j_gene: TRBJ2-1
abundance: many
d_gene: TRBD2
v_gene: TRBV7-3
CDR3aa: CAIYNPGLAGERDYNEQFF
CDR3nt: TGTGCCATCTATAATCCCGGACTAGCGGGAGAGCGCGACTACAATGAGCAGTTCTTC

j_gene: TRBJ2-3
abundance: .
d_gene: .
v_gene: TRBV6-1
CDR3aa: CASRDSPGRPPRGTQYF
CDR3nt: TGTGCCAGCAGGGACTCCCCAGGACGCCCACCGCGGGGTACGCAGTATTTT

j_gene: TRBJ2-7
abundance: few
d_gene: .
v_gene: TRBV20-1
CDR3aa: CSATQAGLTYEQYF
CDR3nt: TGCAGTGCAACCCAGGCGGGGCTTACCTACGAGCAGTACTTC

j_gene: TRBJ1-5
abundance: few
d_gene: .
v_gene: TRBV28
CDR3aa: CASRQWVGIDQPQHF
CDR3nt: TGTGCCAGCAGGCAATGGGTGGGTATAGATCAGCCCCAGCATTTT

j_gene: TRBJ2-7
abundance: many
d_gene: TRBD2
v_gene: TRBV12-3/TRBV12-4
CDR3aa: CASSLGSGRPYEQYF
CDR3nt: TGTGCCAGCAGTTTGGGTAGCGGGAGGCCCTACGAGCAGTACTTC

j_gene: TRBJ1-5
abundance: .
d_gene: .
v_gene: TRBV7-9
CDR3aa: CASSLGSNNQPQHF
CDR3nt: TGTGCCAGCAGCTTAGGCAGCAACAATCAGCCCCAGCATTTT

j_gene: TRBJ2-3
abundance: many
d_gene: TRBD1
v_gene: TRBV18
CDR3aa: CASSRLGQGATDTQYF
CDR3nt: TGTGCCAGCTCACGGCTGGGACAGGGGGCCACAGATACGCAGTATTTT

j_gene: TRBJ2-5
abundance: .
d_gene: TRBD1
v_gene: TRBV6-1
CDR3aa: CASSPSPIPRTGSGTQYF
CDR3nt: TGTGCCAGCAGCCCAAGCCCCATCCCCCGGACAGGTTCGGGGACCCAGTACTTC

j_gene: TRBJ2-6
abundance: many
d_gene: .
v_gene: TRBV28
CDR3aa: CASSFGFYSGANVLTF
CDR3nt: TGTGCCAGCAGTTTTGGGTTTTACTCTGGGGCCAACGTCCTGACTTTC

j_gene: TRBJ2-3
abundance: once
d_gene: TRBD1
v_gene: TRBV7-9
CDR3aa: CASRTGITDTQYF
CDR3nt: TGTGCCAGCAGGACAGGGATCACAGATACGCAGTATTTT

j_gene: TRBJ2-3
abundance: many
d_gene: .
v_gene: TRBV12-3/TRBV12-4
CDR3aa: CASSLVSTPDTQYF
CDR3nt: TGTGCCAGCAGTTTAGTCTCGACCCCAGATACGCAGTATTTT

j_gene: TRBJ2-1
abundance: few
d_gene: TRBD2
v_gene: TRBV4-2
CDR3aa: CASSQLTTKAGGAYNEQFF
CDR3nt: TGTGCCAGCAGCCAACTTACAACCAAGGCGGGAGGGGCCTACAATGAGCAGTTCTTC

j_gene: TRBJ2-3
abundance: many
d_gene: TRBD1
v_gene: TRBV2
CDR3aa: CASSEGQGLQHTQYF
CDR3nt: TGTGCCAGCAGTGAGGGACAGGGTCTGCAACATACGCAGTATTTT

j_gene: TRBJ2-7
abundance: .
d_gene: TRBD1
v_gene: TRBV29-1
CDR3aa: CSVEGDRADEQYF
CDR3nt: TGCAGCGTTGAAGGGGACAGGGCGGACGAGCAGTACTTC

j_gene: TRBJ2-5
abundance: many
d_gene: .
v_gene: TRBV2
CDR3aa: CAGKKTGIEETQYF
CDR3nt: TGTGCCGGAAAAAAAACAGGGATCGAAGAGACCCAGTACTTC

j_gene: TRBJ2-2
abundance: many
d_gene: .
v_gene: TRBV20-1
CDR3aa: CSASPGGGSGELFF
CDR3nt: TGCAGTGCTAGCCCCGGAGGGGGTAGCGGGGAGCTGTTTTTT

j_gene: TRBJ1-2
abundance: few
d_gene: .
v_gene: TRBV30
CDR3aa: CAQIKINSDGYTF
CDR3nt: TGTGCCCAAATAAAAATTAACTCGGACGGCTACACCTTC

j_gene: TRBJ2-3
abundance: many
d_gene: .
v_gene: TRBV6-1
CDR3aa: CASSNRETDTQYF
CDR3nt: TGTGCCAGCAGCAACAGGGAGACAGATACGCAGTATTTT

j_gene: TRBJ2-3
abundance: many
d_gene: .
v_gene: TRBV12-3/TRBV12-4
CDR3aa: CASSYTGARDTQYF
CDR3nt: TGTGCCAGCAGTTACACAGGAGCTAGGGATACGCAGTATTTT

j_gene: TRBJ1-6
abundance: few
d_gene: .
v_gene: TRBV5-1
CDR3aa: CASSRGEGLYSPLHF
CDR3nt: TGCGCCAGCAGCCGAGGAGAGGGGCTGTACTCACCCCTCCACTTT

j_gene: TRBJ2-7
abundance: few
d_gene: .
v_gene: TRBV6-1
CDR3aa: CASRDLGRPSYEQYF
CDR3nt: TGTGCCAGCAGGGACCTGGGACGGCCTTCCTACGAGCAGTACTTC

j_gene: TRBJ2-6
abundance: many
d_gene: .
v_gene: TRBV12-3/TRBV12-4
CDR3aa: CASSSKGWGLGANVLTF
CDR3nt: TGTGCCAGCAGTTCCAAGGGGTGGGGGCTTGGGGCCAACGTCCTGACTTTC

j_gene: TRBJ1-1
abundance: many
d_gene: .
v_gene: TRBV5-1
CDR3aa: CASSSDSSNTEAFF
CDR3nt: TGCGCCAGCAGCTCGGACAGTAGTAACACTGAAGCTTTCTTT

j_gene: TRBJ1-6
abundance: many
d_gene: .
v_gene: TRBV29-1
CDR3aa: CSVEDNYNSPLHF
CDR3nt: TGCAGCGTTGAAGATAACTATAATTCACCCCTCCACTTT